This TCR beta chain was found in a study of blood T cell repertoires in COVID-19 (TCRdb year 2020). With regard to the full study: Samples covering the acute and convalescent phases of COVID-19 were provided by collaborators in the United States, Italy and Spain. The prospective study material was composed of cDNA or gDNA derived from T cells, B-cell-depleted T cells, or PBMCs. Deeply sampled blood TCRbeta repertoires from subjects exposed to, actively infected with, or recovered from COVID-19 were included in the dataset. A freely available public database, intended as a resource for researchers studying the immune response to SARS-CoV-2, is where the repertoires were released. The samples were drawn from two sources: the first 160 participants of the ongoing ImmuneRACE study, and approximately 1,300 subjects contributed by 6 global collaborators. Nearly every sample came with metadata listing a de-identified subject ID, COVID-19 status, age in years and sex. Where HLA class I and class II types were available, the types were taken from metadata supplied by the sample provider, not from assay-based typing.

TCRbeta CDR3 regions were amplified from genomic DNA by means of the immunoSEQ Assay, a bias-controlled multiplex PCR. As for the authors' bioinformatics: The number of nucleated cells in each sample was estimated by amplification of reference gene primers within the assay. To quantify the absolute abundance of each unique TCRbeta CDR3 rearrangement, sequence reads were collapsed and filtered. For each sample, productive Simpson clonality was calculated by taking the square root of Simpson's diversity index across productive rearrangements. In TCRdb, the immuneACCESS table is reduced to in-frame sequences with V and J assigned. These tables do not hold every clone; where another copy was compared, an unresolved V gene accounts for under half, and the others remain unexplained. The DNA was the basis for D and trimming; V, J and clone size are from that table. The sample includes around 400,000 clones, with about 90% observed a single time. Of the sample, 2% to 2.5% is held by the ten largest clones.

Here is what the overall study found, with its caveats: The amount of clinical and demographic metadata varied by source and participant and was provided uncurated.

Only one count was recorded for this clone. The antigen this receptor binds is unknown. Per-base quality was not reported, and no clone a single base away is much larger than it. V was cut back by 0 bases and J by 12 bases, leaving a gap of 15 bases between them. CDR1 and CDR2, per the germline V gene, are SGHAT and FQNNGV. The CDR3 numbers 13 residues from cysteine through phenylalanine. The read is trimmed to its CDR3 DNA, 39 bases read in frame from base 1. At one collaborating source in Seattle, patients were enrolled during active infection and were followed longitudinally through the course of disease. The collaborating institutions used their own protocols to collect whole blood in K2EDTA tubes. For TCRbeta analysis, collaborator samples were shipped as frozen whole blood, as isolated PBMCs, or as DNA extracted from either sample type.

The sample taken for sequencing was peripheral blood. The receptor chain draws on TRBV11-2 and TRBJ2-7; the D gene is perhaps TRBD2, from 6 matching bases. This clonotype was sampled from a woman in her fifties or sixties with COVID-19, enrolled during active disease. The sequenced DNA: TGTGCCAGCAGCTTAGAGGAGGGGACTGGTCTGTACTTC. This encodes CASSLEEGTGLYF. With the rest looked up from the reference TRBV11-2 and TRBJ2-7 genes rather than sequenced, the full variable domain is EAGVAQSPRYKIIEKRQSVAFWCNPISGHATLYWYQQILGQGPKLLIQFQNNGVVDDSQLPKDRFSAERLKGVDSTLKIQPAKLEDSAVYLCASSLEEGTGLYFGPGTRLTVT.